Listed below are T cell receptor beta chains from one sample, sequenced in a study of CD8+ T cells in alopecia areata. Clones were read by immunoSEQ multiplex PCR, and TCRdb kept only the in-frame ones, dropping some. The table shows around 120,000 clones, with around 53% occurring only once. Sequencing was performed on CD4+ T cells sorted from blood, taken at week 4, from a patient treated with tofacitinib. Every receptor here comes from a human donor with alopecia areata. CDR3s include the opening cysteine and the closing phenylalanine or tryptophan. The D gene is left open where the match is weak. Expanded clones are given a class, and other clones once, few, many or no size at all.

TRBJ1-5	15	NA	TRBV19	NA	TGTGCCAGTAGTGTACGACAGGTTAGCAATCAGCCCCAGCATTTT	CASSVRQVSNQPQHF
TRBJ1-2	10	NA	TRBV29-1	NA	TGCAGCGTTGAGCGAAATGGCTACACCTTC	CSVERNGYTF
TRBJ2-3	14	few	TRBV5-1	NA	TGCGCCAGCAGCTTGGCCTTCGGTGTGGATACGCAGTATTTT	CASSLAFGVDTQYF
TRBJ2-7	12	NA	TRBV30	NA	TGTGCCTGGAGTGTACGAGGGATCGAGCAGTACTTC	CAWSVRGIEQYF
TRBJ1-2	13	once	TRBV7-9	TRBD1	TGTGCCAGCAGCCCGCAGGGGGAAGGTGGCTACACCTTC	CASSPQGEGGYTF
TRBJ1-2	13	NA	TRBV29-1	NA	TGCAGCGTTGAAGAAGGTCGGACATATGGCTACACCTTC	CSVEEGRTYGYTF
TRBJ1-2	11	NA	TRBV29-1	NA	TGCAGCGTTGCCCAGAACTATGGCTACACCTTC	CSVAQNYGYTF
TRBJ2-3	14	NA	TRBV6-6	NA	TGTGCCAGCACGGGTCAGGTTAGCACAGATACGCAGTATTTT	CASTGQVSTDTQYF
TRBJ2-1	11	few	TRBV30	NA	TGTGCCTGGAGCGTCCTCCATGAGCAGTTCTTC	CAWSVLHEQFF
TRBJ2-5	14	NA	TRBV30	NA	TGTGCCTGGAGTGTACCCCGGGTTGGAGAGACCCAGTACTTC	CAWSVPRVGETQYF
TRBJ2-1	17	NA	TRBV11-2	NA	TGTGCCAGCAGCTTAATGGGGCAGTCGAGCTCCTACAATGAGCAGTTCTTC	CASSLMGQSSSYNEQFF
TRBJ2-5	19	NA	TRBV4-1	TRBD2	TGCGCCAGCAGCCATCCCGGACTAGCGGGAGGGCCGAACCAAGAGACCCAGTACTTC	CASSHPGLAGGPNQETQYF
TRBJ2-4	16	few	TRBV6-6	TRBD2	TGTGCCAGCAGTTCTCCTAGCGGGGGGGCGGTGAACATTCAGTACTTC	CASSSPSGGAVNIQYF
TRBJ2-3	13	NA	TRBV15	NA	TGTGCCACCAGCAGAGATTTGCCAGATACGCAGTATTTT	CATSRDLPDTQYF
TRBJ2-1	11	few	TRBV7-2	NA	TGTGCCAGCAGCTTAGTGGTAGAGCAGTTCTTC	CASSLVVEQFF
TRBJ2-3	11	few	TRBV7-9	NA	TGTGCCAGCAGCCGTGGGGATACGCAGTATTTT	CASSRGDTQYF
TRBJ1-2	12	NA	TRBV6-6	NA	TGTGCCAGCAGCGGGACTAACTATGGCTACACCTTC	CASSGTNYGYTF
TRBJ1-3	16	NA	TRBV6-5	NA	TGTGCCAGCAGTTCCGGGACGACCACGGCTGGAAACACCATATATTTT	CASSSGTTTAGNTIYF
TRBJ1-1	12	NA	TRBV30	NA	TGTGCCTCTACTCAGGTGGGCACTGAAGCTTTCTTT	CASTQVGTEAFF
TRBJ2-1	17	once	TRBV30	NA	TGTGCCTGGAGGGGGATTGGGGCGAGCCCGTCCTACAATGAGCAGTTCTTC	CAWRGIGASPSYNEQFF
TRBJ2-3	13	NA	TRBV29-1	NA	TGCAGCGCTGGCGGGCGGATCACAGATACGCAGTATTTT	CSAGGRITDTQYF
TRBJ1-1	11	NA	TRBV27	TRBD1	TGTGCCAGCAGAGGACAGGGGGGGGCTTTCTTT	CASRGQGGAFF
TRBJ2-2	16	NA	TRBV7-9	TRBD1	TGTGCCAGCAGCCACAGACAGGGGTCGAGCACCGGGGAGCTGTTTTTT	CASSHRQGSSTGELFF
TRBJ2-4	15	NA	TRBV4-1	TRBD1	TGCGCCAGCAGCCAAGATTACAGGGGTAAGGACATTCAGTACTTC	CASSQDYRGKDIQYF
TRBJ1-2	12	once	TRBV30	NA	TGTGCCTGGACCGAAGCGAGCTATGGCTACACCTTC	CAWTEASYGYTF
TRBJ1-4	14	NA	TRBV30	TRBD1	TGTGCCTGGAGCGGGACAGGCTTTAACGAAAAACTGTTTTTT	CAWSGTGFNEKLFF
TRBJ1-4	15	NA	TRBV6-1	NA	TGTGCCAGCAGGGCAGGACAAATCGTCGGTGAAAAACTGTTTTTT	CASRAGQIVGEKLFF